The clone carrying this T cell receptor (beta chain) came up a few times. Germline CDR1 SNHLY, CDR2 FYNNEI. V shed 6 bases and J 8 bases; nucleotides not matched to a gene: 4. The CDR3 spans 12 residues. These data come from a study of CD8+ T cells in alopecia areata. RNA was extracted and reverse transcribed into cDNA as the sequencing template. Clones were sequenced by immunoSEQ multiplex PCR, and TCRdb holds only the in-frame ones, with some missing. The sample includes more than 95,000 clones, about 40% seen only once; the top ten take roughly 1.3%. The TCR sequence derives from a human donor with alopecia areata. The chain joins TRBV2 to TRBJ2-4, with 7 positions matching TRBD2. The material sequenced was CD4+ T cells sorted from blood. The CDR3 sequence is CASRGLADIQYF. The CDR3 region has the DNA TGTGCCAGCAGGGGGCTAGCGGACATTCAGTACTTC.